A selection of T cell receptor beta chains follows, all from one sample in a study of cytomegalovirus exposure and HLA in healthy donors. Profiling relied on immunoSEQ multiplex PCR, and the TCRdb table lists in-frame clones only, not all of them. The table includes 120,000 to 150,000 clones, around 80% detected once. The sample was PBMCs. These receptors came from a man younger than 40 in good health and CMV-seropositive. CDR3s include the opening cysteine and the closing phenylalanine or tryptophan. The D gene is left open where the match is weak. Clone size is given for some rows only: seen once, a few or many times, or a class if the clone is expanded.

V	size	J	D	DNA	CDR3
TRBV28	NA	TRBJ2-3	NA	TGTGCCAGCAGTTTAGGAGCAGGGATGCAGCGCAGAGATACGCAGTATTTT	CASSLGAGMQRRDTQYF
TRBV29-1	NA	TRBJ2-1	TRBD2	TGCAGCGTTGGCCGGGGGGGAGCGCCCCTACCGGGGTCTTACAATGAGCAGTTCTTC	CSVGRGGAPLPGSYNEQFF
TRBV11-1	once	TRBJ2-7	TRBD2	TGTGCCAGCAGCCGGGGGACTAGCGCACGCTACGAGCAGTACTTC	CASSRGTSARYEQYF
TRBV5-1	NA	TRBJ2-7	NA	TGCGCCAGCAGCTTGGCCGGGGGGCCCAGGCGGCCTGCCTCCTACGAGCAGTACTTC	CASSLAGGPRRPASYEQYF
TRBV6-1	NA	TRBJ2-7	TRBD1	TGTGCCAGCACCCGGACAGGCCCCTACGAGCAGTACTTC	CASTRTGPYEQYF
TRBV7-2	NA	TRBJ2-3	TRBD2	TGTGCCAGCAGCTTGGAAGCGGGGGGGCCGAATACGCAGTATTTT	CASSLEAGGPNTQYF
TRBV6-6	few	TRBJ1-6	TRBD1	TGTGCCAGCAGTTACCCGTCGCAGGGGGGAAATTCACCCCTCCACTTT	CASSYPSQGGNSPLHF
TRBV7-2	once	TRBJ2-7	TRBD2	TGTGCCAGCAGCTTAGGGAGGAGGACTAGCAACTACGAGCAGTACTTC	CASSLGRRTSNYEQYF
TRBV4-2	NA	TRBJ2-1	TRBD2	TGTGCCAGCAGCCTTAACCTAGCGGGAGGTAATGAGCAGTTCTTC	CASSLNLAGGNEQFF
TRBV27	NA	TRBJ1-2	NA	TGTGCCAGCAGTTTAAAGTACAGGGTAGCTAACTATGGCTACACCTTC	CASSLKYRVANYGYTF
TRBV9	NA	TRBJ2-2	NA	TGTGCCAGCAGCCCCCTCAGGGTGGGCGGGGAGCTGTTTTTT	CASSPLRVGGELFF
TRBV5-6	NA	TRBJ2-7	NA	TGTGCCAGCAGCTTTAGGACAAGGGCAACCTACGAGCAGTACTTC	CASSFRTRATYEQYF
TRBV28	NA	TRBJ2-7	TRBD1	TGTGCCAGCAGTACAGGGGGCGCAAGGGCCTACGAGCAGTACTTC	CASSTGGARAYEQYF
TRBV7-9	NA	TRBJ2-7	NA	TGTGCCAGCAGCCCCTTAACTGGGCGGGGCTACGAGCAGTACTTC	CASSPLTGRGYEQYF
TRBV30	NA	TRBJ1-3	TRBD1	TGTGCCTGGAGTGGTTCCGAACAGGGGGAAGTATTATTTGGAAACACCATATATTTT	CAWSGSEQGEVLFGNTIYF
TRBV28	NA	TRBJ1-1	NA	TGTGCCAGCAGTTTTCCCGGGATCGACACTGAAGCTTTCTTT	CASSFPGIDTEAFF
TRBV2	once	TRBJ2-3	TRBD1	TGTGCCAGCAGGTGGACAGGGGACGATACGCAGTATTTT	CASRWTGDDTQYF
TRBV12-5	NA	TRBJ2-3	TRBD2	TGTGCTAGTGGTTTGAAAGCGGGGGCGCCCACGGATACGCAGTATTTT	CASGLKAGAPTDTQYF
TRBV4-3	few	TRBJ1-1	TRBD1	TGCGCCAGCAGCCAACTGACAGGGGGAATCACTGAAGCTTTCTTT	CASSQLTGGITEAFF
TRBV28	NA	TRBJ2-7	NA	TGTGCCAGCAGTGTCCCCGGGACACGCCAGTACTTC	CASSVPGTRQYF
TRBV28	NA	TRBJ2-6	NA	TGTGCCAGCAGTCCGCAGGACTCTGGGGCCAACGTCCTGACTTTC	CASSPQDSGANVLTF
TRBV2	NA	TRBJ1-5	NA	TGTGCCAGCACCGGGTTGGCAGACAATCAGCCCCAGCATTTT	CASTGLADNQPQHF
TRBV4-2	NA	TRBJ2-1	NA	TGTGCCAGCAGCCCAAGCGGGACAGGCTACAATGAGCAGTTCTTC	CASSPSGTGYNEQFF
TRBV9	NA	TRBJ2-5	NA	TGTGCCAGCAGCGTAGACGAAGGGGTTCAGACCCAGTACTTC	CASSVDEGVQTQYF
TRBV7-8	NA	TRBJ2-5	TRBD2	TGTGCCAGCAGCTTAATCCCGCGGGGGCAAGAGACCCAGTACTTC	CASSLIPRGQETQYF
TRBV7-9	NA	TRBJ2-1	NA	TGTGCCAGCAGCTTGGGACTCTACAATGAGCAGTTCTTC	CASSLGLYNEQFF
TRBV6-5	NA	TRBJ2-7	NA	TGTGCCAGCAGTTACTCCAACCGCAGGGCTGACGAGCAGTACTTC	CASSYSNRRADEQYF
TRBV9	NA	TRBJ2-1	TRBD2	TGTGCCAGCAGCGTGAACGCGGGAGACTACAATGAGCAGTTCTTC	CASSVNAGDYNEQFF
TRBV7-2	once	TRBJ2-3	TRBD2	TGTGCCAGCAGCTTAGCCGGGACTAGAACAGATACGCAGTATTTT	CASSLAGTRTDTQYF
TRBV4-1	NA	TRBJ2-2	TRBD1	TGCGCCAGCAGCCAAGAGTACCCAGGGGGCGACGGGGAGCTGTTTTTT	CASSQEYPGGDGELFF
TRBV15	NA	TRBJ2-3	NA	TGTGCCACCAGCAGAGGGGGGACTAGCACAGATACGCAGTATTTT	CATSRGGTSTDTQYF
TRBV9	NA	TRBJ1-6	TRBD1	TGTGCCAGCAGCGCCCAGACAGGGATGGGCAATTCACCCCTCCACTTT	CASSAQTGMGNSPLHF
TRBV6-1	NA	TRBJ1-1	TRBD1	TGTGCCAGCAGTTTACACAGGGGGTACACTGAAGCTTTCTTT	CASSLHRGYTEAFF
TRBV5-6	few	TRBJ1-1	NA	TGTGCCAGCAGCTTCCGGACGAGGGCTTATATCACTGAAGCTTTCTTT	CASSFRTRAYITEAFF
TRBV7-9	NA	TRBJ1-3	NA	TGTGCCAGCAGCTACGGGACAAAACCAAACACCATATATTTT	CASSYGTKPNTIYF
TRBV28	NA	TRBJ2-7	TRBD2	TGTGCCAGCAGTTTATTAGGGTCGGGAGGATCCTACGAGCAGTACTTC	CASSLLGSGGSYEQYF
TRBV15	NA	TRBJ1-1	NA	TGTGCCACCAGCCTGGACAGAAACACTGAAGCTTTCTTT	CATSLDRNTEAFF
TRBV2	few	TRBJ2-2	NA	TGTGCCAGCAGTGATCTCCCCGGGGAGCTGTTTTTT	CASSDLPGELFF
TRBV15	NA	TRBJ2-7	NA	TGTGCCACCAGCAGAGTAGGGGTAAGCGAGCAGTACTTC	CATSRVGVSEQYF
TRBV5-1	NA	TRBJ2-3	TRBD2	TGCGCCAGCAGCTTGGGGAACAGCGGGGGCTCCACAGATACGCAGTATTTT	CASSLGNSGGSTDTQYF
TRBV30	NA	TRBJ2-5	NA	TGTGCCTGGAGTGAAGCCCTAAAAGAGACCCAGTACTTC	CAWSEALKETQYF
TRBV27	few	TRBJ2-2	NA	TGTGCCAGCAGTTTATCAGCGGAGACGAACACCGGGGAGCTGTTTTTT	CASSLSAETNTGELFF
TRBV5-1	NA	TRBJ2-4	TRBD2	TGCGCCAGCAGCTTGGTCGTCACTAGCGGGTTGGACGCTCAGTACTTC	CASSLVVTSGLDAQYF
TRBV18	NA	TRBJ2-7	NA	TGTGCCAGCTCACCACAGGGGGGGATGAACGAGCAGTACTTC	CASSPQGGMNEQYF
TRBV14	NA	TRBJ2-3	TRBD2	TGTGCCAGCTCAGCGGGGCAAGCAGATACGCAGTATTTT	CASSAGQADTQYF
TRBV19	NA	TRBJ1-1	NA	TGTGCCAGTAGTAGTGTACAGGTTATGAACACTGAAGCTTTCTTT	CASSSVQVMNTEAFF
TRBV5-1	NA	TRBJ2-2	TRBD1	TGCGCCAGCAGCCCGTGGACAGGGATTAACACCGGGGAGCTGTTTTTT	CASSPWTGINTGELFF
TRBV7-9	NA	TRBJ2-1	NA	TGTGCCAGCAGCCTACCGCCTACTTGGGAGCAGTTCTTC	CASSLPPTWEQFF
TRBV25-1	NA	TRBJ2-1	TRBD1	TGTGCCAGCAGTGAATGGGGAAGAGGAAGACAGGGGTCAAATGAGCAGTTCTTC	CASSEWGRGRQGSNEQFF
TRBV7-9	NA	TRBJ2-7	TRBD1	TGTGCCAGCAGCCGATTCTGGACAGGGGTTACCTACGAGCAGTACTTC	CASSRFWTGVTYEQYF